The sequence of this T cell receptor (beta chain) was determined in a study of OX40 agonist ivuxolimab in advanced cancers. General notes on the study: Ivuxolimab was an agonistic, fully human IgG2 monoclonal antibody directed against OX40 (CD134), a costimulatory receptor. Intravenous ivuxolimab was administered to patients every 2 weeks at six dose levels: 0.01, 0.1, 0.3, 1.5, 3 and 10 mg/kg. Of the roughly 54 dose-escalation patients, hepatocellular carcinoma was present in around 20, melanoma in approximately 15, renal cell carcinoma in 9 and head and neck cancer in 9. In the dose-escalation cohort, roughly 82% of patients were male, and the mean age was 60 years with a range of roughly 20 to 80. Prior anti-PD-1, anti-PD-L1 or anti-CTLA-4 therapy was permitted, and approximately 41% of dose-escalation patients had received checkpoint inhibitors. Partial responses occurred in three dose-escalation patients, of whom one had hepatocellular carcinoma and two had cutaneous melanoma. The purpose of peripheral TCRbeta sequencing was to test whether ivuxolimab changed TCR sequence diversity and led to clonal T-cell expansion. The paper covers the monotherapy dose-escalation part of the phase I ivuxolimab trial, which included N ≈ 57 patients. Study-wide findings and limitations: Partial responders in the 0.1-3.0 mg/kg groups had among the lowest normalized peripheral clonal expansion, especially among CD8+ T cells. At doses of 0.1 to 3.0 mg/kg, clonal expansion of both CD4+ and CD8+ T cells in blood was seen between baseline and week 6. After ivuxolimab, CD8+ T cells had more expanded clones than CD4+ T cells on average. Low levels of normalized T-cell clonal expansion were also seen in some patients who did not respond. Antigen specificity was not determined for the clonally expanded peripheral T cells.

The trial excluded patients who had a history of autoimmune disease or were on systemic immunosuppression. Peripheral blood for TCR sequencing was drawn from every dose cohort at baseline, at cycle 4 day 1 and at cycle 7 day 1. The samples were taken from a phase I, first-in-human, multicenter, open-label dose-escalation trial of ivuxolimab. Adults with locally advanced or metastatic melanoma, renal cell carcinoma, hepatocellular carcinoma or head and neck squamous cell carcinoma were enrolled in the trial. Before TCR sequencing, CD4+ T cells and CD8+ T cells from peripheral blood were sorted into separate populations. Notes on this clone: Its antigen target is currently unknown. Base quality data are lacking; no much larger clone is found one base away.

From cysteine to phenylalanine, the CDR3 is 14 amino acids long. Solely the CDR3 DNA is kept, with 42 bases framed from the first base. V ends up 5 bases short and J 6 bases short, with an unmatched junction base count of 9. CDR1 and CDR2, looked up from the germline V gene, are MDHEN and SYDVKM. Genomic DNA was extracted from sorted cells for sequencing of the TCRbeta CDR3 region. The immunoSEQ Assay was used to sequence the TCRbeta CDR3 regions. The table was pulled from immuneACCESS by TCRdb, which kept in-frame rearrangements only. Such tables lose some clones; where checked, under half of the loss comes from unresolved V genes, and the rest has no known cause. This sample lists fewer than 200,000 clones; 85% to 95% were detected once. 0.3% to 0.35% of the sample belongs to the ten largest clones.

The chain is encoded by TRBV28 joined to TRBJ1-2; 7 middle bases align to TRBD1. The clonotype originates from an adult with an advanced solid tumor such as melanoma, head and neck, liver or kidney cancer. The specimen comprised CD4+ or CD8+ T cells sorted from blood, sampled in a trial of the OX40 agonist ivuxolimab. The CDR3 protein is CASSPQDRPNGYTF. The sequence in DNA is TGTGCCAGCAGTCCGCAGGACAGGCCCAATGGCTACACCTTC.